This T cell receptor (beta chain) came from a study of T-cell reconstitution after alpha-beta-depleted transplantation in children. Preparation of the TCRbeta library was carried out with unique molecular identifiers. In TCRdb, the PCR reads were re-called with MiXCR into one record per CDR3 protein. The data show roughly 670,000 distinct CDR3 sequences, less than 15% seen once. This clonotype was observed at least ten times. Its antigen is not identified. With 5 bases removed from V and 0 bases from J, the gap between germline ends came to 14 bases. Germline V gene data show CDR1 as SGHTA and CDR2 as FQGNSA. There are 16 residues in the CDR3. Study outcomes and limitations: The origin of alpha-beta T cells about two months after transplant was reportedly several hundred expanded graft clones. The origin of high day-60 TCRbeta diversity in some patients lay in surviving recipient T cells and thymic progenitors. Newly made T cells mostly supplied T-cell counts and diversity one year after transplant.

This sequence joins TRBV7-2 and TRBJ2-4; either TRBD1 or TRBD2 may supply D (5 bases each). The TCR originated in a girl aged 2 to 10 with congenital amegakaryocytic thrombocytopenia, due to receive a stem cell transplant. Sequencing used PBMCs, obtained before TCRalphabeta/CD19-depleted stem cell transplant. In nucleotides, the CDR3 is TGTGCCAGCAGCCCCAACCGGGACGCAGCCAAAAACATTCAGTACTTC. Residues: CASSPNRDAAKNIQYF.